This TCR beta chain emerged from a study of T cell responses to AZD1222 COVID-19 vaccine. About the study: Pooled together were second doses at about 4 or about 12 weeks.

As concerns this clone: The target antigen is unknown.

Sequenced by immunoSEQ multiplex PCR; TCRdb stores in-frame clones only, minus some. The data show over 130,000 clones, 94% seen once. Study conclusions and caveats: Spike-specific TCR breadth and depth grew following two AZD1222 doses. In a largely white British group with more females than males, clonal diversity was possibly underestimated.

The germline V and J ends were trimmed by 1 base and 0 bases, with 15 bases remaining between them. Germline loops: CDR1 LGHDT, CDR2 YNNKEL (reference sequence). The CDR3 is 17 residues long. This TCR derives from an adult in good health. The rearrangement joins TRBV3-1 (or the pseudogene TRBV3-2) to TRBJ1-2; D gene uncertain. The material was peripheral blood, obtained on day 0 of AZD1222 vaccination. The CDR3 here is CASSQGLDSSANYGYTF. The CDR3 bases are TGTGCCAGCAGCCAAGGTCTCGATTCTTCAGCTAACTATGGCTACACCTTC.